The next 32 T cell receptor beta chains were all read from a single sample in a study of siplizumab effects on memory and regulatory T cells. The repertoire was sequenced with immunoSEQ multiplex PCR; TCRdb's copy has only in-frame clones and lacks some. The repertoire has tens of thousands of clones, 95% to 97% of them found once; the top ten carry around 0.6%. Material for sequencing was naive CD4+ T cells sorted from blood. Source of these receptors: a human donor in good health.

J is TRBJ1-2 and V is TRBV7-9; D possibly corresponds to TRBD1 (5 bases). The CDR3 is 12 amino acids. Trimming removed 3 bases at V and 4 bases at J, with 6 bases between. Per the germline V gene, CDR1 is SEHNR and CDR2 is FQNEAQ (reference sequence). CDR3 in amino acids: CASSFGAYGYTF. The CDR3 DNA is TGTGCCAGCAGCTTTGGGGCCTATGGCTACACCTTC.

This CDR3 is CASSHSTWGLKGNQPQHF. The CDR3 DNA sequence: TGTGCCAGCAGCCACTCCACGTGGGGGCTGAAGGGCAATCAGCCCCAGCATTTT. The chain employs TRBV28 and TRBJ1-5; D is perhaps TRBD1 (6 bases). Trimming took off 6 bases at V and 2 bases at J, with 23 bases between the two ends. This CDR3 has 18 residues. Germline assignment: CDR1 MDHEN and CDR2 SYDVKM.

The CDR3 DNA sequence: TGTGCCAGCAGCCCGGACAGAAAGGCTGGAAACACCATATATTTT. Translating gives CASSPDRKAGNTIYF. The chain couples TRBV7-3 to TRBJ1-3; perhaps TRBD1 as D (6 bases). The V gene's germline CDR1 is SGHTA and CDR2 FQGTGA. V gave up 5 bases and J gave up 2 bases, with 13 bases separating them. The CDR3 spans 15 residues. The whole variable domain, remainder taken from reference TRBV7-3 and TRBJ1-3, is GAGVSQTPSNKVTEKGKYVELRCDPISGHTALYWYRQSLGQGPEFLIYFQGTGAADDSGLPNDRFFAVRPEGSVSTLKIQRTERGDSAVYLCASSPDRKAGNTIYFGEGSWLTVV.

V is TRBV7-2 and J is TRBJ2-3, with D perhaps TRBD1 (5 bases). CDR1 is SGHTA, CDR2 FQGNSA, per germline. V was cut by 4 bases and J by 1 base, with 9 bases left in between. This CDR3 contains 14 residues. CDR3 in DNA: TGTGCCAGCAGCTCCCAAGGGGGCACAGATACGCAGTATTTT. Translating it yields CASSSQGGTDTQYF. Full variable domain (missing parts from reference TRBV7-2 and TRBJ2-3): GAGVSQSPSNKVTEKGKDVELRCDPISGHTALYWYRQSLGQGLEFLIYFQGNSAPDKSGLPSDRFSAERTGGSVSTLTIQRTQQEDSAVYLCASSSQGGTDTQYFGPGTRLTVL.

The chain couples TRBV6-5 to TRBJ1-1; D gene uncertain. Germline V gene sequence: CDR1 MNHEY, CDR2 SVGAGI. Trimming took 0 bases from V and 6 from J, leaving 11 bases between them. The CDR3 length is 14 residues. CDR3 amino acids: CASSYSRRAAEAFF. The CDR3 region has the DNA TGTGCCAGCAGTTACTCGAGGAGGGCGGCTGAAGCTTTCTTT.

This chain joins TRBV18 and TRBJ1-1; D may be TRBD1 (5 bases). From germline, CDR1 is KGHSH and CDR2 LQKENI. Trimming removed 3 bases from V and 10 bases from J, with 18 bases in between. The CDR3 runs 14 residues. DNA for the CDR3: TGTGCCAGCTCACCTAACTACGATGGAAGGGGAGCTTTCTTT. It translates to CASSPNYDGRGAFF.

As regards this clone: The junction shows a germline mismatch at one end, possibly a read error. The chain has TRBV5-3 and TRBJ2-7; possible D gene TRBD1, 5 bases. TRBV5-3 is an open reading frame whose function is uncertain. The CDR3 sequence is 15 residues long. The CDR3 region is CASSLSLGLFVEQYF. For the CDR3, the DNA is TGTGCCAGCAGCTTGTCCCTGGGGCTTTTCGTCGAGCAGTACTTC.

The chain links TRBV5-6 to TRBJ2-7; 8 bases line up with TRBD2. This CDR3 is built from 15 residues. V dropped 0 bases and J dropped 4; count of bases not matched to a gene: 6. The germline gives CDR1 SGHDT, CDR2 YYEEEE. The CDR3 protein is CASSLGLALFYEQYF. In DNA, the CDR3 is TGTGCCAGCAGCTTGGGACTAGCGTTGTTTTACGAGCAGTACTTC.

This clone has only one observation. The CDR3 bases are TGTGCCAGCTCCGGGAGGTTGAATGAGCAGTTCTTC. Protein product: CASSGRLNEQFF. The V gene is TRBV6-6, the J gene TRBJ2-1, with 7 positions matching TRBD2. The germline CDR1 and CDR2 sequences are MNHNY and SVGAGI (reference sequence). This CDR3 is built from 12 residues. The junction had 5 bases not matched to a gene; V was cut back by 8 bases and J by 7 bases.

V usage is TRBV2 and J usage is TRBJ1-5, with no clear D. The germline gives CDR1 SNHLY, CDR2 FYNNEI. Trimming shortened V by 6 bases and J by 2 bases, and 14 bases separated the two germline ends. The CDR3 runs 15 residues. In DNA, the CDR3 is TGTGCCAGCAGCGATCAGACGACGGGCAATCAGCCCCAGCATTTT. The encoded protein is CASSDQTTGNQPQHF.

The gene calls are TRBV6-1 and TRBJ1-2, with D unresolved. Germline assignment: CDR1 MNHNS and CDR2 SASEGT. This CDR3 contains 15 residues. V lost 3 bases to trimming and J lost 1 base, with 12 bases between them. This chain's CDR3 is CASSESEGRNYGYTF. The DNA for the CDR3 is TGTGCCAGCAGTGAGTCGGAAGGACGTAACTATGGCTACACCTTC.

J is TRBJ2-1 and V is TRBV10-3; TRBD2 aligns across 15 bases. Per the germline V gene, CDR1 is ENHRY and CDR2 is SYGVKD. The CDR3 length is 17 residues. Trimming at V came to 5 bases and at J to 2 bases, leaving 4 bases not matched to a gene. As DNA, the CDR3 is TGTGCCATCAGTCCTGGACTAGCGGGAGGGCCCTACAATGAGCAGTTCTTC. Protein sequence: CAISPGLAGGPYNEQFF.

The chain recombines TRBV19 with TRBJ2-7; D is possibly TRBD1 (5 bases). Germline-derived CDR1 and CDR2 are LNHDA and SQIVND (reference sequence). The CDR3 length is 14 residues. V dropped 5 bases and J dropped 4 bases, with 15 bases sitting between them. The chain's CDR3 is CASSASRVLYEQYF. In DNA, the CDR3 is TGTGCCAGTAGTGCGAGCAGGGTCCTTTACGAGCAGTACTTC.

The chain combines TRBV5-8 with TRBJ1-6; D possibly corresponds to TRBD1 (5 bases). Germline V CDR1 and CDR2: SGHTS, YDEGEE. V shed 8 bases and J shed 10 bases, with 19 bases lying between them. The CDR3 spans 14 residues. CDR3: CASTGASLGSPLHF. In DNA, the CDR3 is TGTGCCAGTACCGGGGCTTCTCTGGGGTCACCCCTCCACTTT.

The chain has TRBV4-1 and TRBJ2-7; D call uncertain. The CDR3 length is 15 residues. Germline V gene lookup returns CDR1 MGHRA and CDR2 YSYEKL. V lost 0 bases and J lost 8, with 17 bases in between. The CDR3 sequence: CASSQDPGRSTKQYF. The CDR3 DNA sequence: TGCGCCAGCAGCCAAGATCCCGGCAGGTCTACGAAGCAGTACTTC.

CDR3 sequence reads: CSVAGVQETQYF. The CDR3 bases are TGCAGCGTGGCAGGGGTTCAAGAGACCCAGTACTTC. The J gene is TRBJ2-5, the V gene TRBV29-1, with a tentative D call TRBD1 (6 bases). The CDR3 is made up of 12 amino acids. CDR1 SQVTM and CDR2 ANQGSEA come from the germline V gene. Trimming removed 6 bases at V and 2 bases at J, with 10 bases between.

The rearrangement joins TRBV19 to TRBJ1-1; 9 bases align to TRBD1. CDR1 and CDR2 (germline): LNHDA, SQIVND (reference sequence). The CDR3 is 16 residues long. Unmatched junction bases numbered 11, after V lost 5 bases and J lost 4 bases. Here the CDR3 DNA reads TGTGCCAGTAGTCCCTTGGACAGGGGAGAATCCACTGAAGCTTTCTTT. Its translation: CASSPLDRGESTEAFF.

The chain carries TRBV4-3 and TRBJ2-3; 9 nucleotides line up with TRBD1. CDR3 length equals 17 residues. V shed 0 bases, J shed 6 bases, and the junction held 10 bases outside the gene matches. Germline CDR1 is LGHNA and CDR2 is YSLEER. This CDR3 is CASSQDGRGTGRDTQYF. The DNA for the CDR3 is TGCGCCAGCAGCCAAGATGGCCGTGGGACAGGGCGGGATACGCAGTATTTT.

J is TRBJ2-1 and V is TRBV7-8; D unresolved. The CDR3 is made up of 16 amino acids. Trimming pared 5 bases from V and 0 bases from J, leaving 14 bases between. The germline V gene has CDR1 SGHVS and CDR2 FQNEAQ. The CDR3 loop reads CASSVRLESSYNEQFF. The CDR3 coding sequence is TGTGCCAGCAGCGTACGACTGGAGAGCTCCTACAATGAGCAGTTCTTC.

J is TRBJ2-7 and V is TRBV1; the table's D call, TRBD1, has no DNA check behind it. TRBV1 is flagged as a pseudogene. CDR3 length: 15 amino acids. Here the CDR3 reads CASSQVGTVTYEQYF. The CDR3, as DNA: TGCGCCAGCAGCCAAGTCGGGACAGTAACCTACGAGCAGTACTTC.

CDR3 bases: TGTGCCAGCAGTGAATATTTGAGGGAGCAGTTCTTC. It encodes CASSEYLREQFF. This rearrangement joins TRBV25-1 to TRBJ2-1; D is unclear. Trimming took 0 bases from V and 10 from J, leaving 7 bases between them. The CDR3 is made up of 12 amino acids. Germline V gives CDR1 MGHDK, CDR2 SYGVNS.

CDR3 DNA: TGTGCCAGCAGTGAAAGCCAGGGTCTTGAAGCTTTCTTT. Translation gives CASSESQGLEAFF. This chain joins TRBV6-1 and TRBJ1-1; TRBD1 might be the D (5 bases). Trimming left V 2 bases short and J 7 bases short, with 11 bases between. Germline V gives CDR1 MNHNS, CDR2 SASEGT. This CDR3 spans 13 amino acids.

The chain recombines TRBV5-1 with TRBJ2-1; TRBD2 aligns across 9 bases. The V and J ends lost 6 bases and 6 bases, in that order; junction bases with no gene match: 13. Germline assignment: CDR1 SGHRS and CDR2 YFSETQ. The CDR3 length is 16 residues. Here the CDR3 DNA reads TGCGCCAGCACCAGGGTCAGCGGGAGGATTTCCAATGAGCAGTTCTTC. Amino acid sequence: CASTRVSGRISNEQFF.

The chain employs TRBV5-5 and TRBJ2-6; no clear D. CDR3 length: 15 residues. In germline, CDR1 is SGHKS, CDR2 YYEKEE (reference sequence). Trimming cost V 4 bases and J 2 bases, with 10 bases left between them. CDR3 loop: CASSIGRPGANVLTF. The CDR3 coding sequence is TGTGCCAGCAGCATAGGGCGCCCTGGGGCCAACGTCCTGACTTTC.

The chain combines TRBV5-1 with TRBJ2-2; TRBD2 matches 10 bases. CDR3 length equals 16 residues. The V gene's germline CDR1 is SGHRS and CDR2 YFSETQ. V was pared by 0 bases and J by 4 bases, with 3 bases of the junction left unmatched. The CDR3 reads CASSLGASGGTGELFF. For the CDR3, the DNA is TGCGCCAGCAGCTTGGGGGCTAGCGGGGGCACCGGGGAGCTGTTTTTT.

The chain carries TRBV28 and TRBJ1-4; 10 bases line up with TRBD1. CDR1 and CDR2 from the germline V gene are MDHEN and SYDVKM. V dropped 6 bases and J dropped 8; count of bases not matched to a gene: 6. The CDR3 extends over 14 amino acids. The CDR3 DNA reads TGTGCCAGCAGGGGGGACAGGGGTAAAGAAAAACTGTTTTTT. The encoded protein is CASRGDRGKEKLFF.

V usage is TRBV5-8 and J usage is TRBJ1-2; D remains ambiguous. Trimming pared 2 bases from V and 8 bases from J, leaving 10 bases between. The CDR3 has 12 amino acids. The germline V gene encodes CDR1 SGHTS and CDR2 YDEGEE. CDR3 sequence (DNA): TGTGCCAGCAGCTTCGGGTTTCTCGGCTACACCTTC. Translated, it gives CASSFGFLGYTF.

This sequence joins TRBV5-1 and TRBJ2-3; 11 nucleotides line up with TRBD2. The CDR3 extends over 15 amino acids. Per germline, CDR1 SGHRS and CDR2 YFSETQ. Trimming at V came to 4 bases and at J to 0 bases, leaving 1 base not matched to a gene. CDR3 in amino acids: CASSVAGGSTDTQYF. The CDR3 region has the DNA TGCGCCAGCAGCGTAGCGGGAGGGAGCACAGATACGCAGTATTTT.

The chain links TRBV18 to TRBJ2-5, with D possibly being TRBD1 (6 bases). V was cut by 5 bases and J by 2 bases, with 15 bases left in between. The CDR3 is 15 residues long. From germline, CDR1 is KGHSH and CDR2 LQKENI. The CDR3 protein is CASSIGQIQQETQYF. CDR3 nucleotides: TGTGCCAGCTCAATTGGACAGATCCAACAAGAGACCCAGTACTTC.

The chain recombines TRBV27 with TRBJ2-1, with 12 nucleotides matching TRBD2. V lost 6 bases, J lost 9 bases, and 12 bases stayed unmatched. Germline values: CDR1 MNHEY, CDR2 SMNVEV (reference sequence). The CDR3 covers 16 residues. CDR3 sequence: CASSPLTSGSKIEQFF. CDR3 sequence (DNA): TGTGCCAGCAGCCCGTTGACTAGCGGGAGTAAGATTGAGCAGTTCTTC.

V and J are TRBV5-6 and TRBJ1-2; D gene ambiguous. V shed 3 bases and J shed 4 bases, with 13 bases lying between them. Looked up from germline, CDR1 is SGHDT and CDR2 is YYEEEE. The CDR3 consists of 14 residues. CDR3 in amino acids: CASSSSLNPYGYTF. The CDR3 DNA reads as TGTGCCAGCAGCTCGTCCCTAAATCCCTATGGCTACACCTTC. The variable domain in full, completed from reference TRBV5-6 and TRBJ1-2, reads DAGVTQSPTHLIKTRGQQVTLRCSPKSGHDTVSWYQQALGQGPQFIFQYYEEEERQRGNFPDRFSGHQFPNYSSELNVNALLLGDSALYLCASSSSLNPYGYTFGSGTRLTVV.

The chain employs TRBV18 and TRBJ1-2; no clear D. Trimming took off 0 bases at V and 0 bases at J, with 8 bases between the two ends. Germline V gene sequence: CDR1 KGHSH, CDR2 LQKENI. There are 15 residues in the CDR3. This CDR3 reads CASSPPTRANYGYTF. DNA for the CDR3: TGTGCCAGCTCACCACCAACCCGCGCTAACTATGGCTACACCTTC.